These 18 T cell receptor beta chains were sequenced from one sample in a study of T cell repertoires in cytomegalovirus infection. These receptors' targets are unknown. Each CDR3 protein gets one entry after TCRdb re-called the reads with MiXCR. Among approximately 470,000 distinct CDR3 sequences listed, about 42% were seen once. The source was cultured PBMCs, collected from culture after CMV antigen stimulation. Source of these receptors: a human donor in good health (CMV status not recorded). Some clones in this sample may be carry-over from other donors' samples.

This clonotype has a handful of counts. The chain has TRBV6-6 and TRBJ2-1; D is perhaps TRBD1 (6 bases). The CDR3 is made up of 15 amino acids. Trimming removed 6 bases from V and 2 bases from J, with 14 bases in between. Germline loops: CDR1 MNHNY, CDR2 SVGAGI (reference sequence). The CDR3 sequence: CASRRTGTPYNEQFF. The CDR3 bases are TGTGCCAGCAGGAGGACGGGGACACCCTACAATGAGCAGTTCTTC.

The chain is built from TRBV18 and TRBJ1-3, with D maybe TRBD1 (5 bases). Trimming took off 1 base at V and 0 bases at J, with 16 bases between the two ends. The CDR3 is 18 amino acids. Germline values: CDR1 KGHSH, CDR2 LQKENI. The CDR3 is CASSPRPAEGPSGNTIYF. CDR3 nucleotides: TGTGCCAGCTCACCACGGCCGGCAGAGGGGCCCTCTGGAAACACCATATATTTT. The variable domain in full, completed from reference TRBV18 and TRBJ1-3, reads NAGVMQNPRHLVRRRGQEARLRCSPMKGHSHVYWYRQLPEEGLKFMVYLQKENIIDESGMPKERFSAEFPKEGPSILRIQQVVRGDSAAYFCASSPRPAEGPSGNTIYFGEGSWLTVV.

This clonotype was recorded only once. CDR3 DNA: TGCAGTGCCCCAGCGGATTACTCCTACGAGCAGTACTTC. Protein product: CSAPADYSYEQYF. The J gene is TRBJ2-7, the V gene TRBV20-1; D is perhaps TRBD2 (5 bases). CDR3 length: 13 residues. The V gene lost 6 bases and the J gene lost 0 bases, with 12 bases spanning the gap. Germline CDR1 and CDR2: DFQATT and SNEGSKA (reference sequence).

J is TRBJ1-6 and V is TRBV7-2; 7 bases match TRBD1. This CDR3 is 13 amino acids long. The V segment lost 5 bases and the J segment 15 bases; nucleotides outside the gene matches: 10. Germline V lookup: CDR1 SGHTA, CDR2 FQGNSA. CDR3 DNA sequence: TGTGCCAGCAGCACCCGACAGGGAGGAGGCCTCCACTTT. Its translation is CASSTRQGGGLHF.

The chain has TRBV20-1 and TRBJ2-3; no clear D gene. Germline lookup yields CDR1 DFQATT and CDR2 SNEGSKA (reference sequence). There are 12 residues in the CDR3. V was shortened by 1 base and J by 4 bases, with 6 bases between the two germline ends. The CDR3 sequence: CSARGLPDTQYF. CDR3 nucleotide sequence: TGCAGTGCTAGAGGGCTACCAGATACGCAGTATTTT.

There are a few counts of this clonotype. This chain connects TRBV7-2 to TRBJ1-1, with D possibly being TRBD1 (6 bases). The CDR3 length is 14 residues. CDR1 and CDR2 (germline): SGHTA, FQGNSA. Trimming took 5 bases from V and 1 from J, leaving 11 bases between them. CDR3 coding DNA: TGTGCCAGCAGCGCTCAGGGGCGGAACACTGAAGCTTTCTTT. Its protein is CASSAQGRNTEAFF.

The chain employs TRBV2 and TRBJ2-6; no firm D call. V gave up 7 bases and J gave up 0 bases, with 10 bases separating them. The CDR3 covers 15 residues. Germline-derived CDR1 and CDR2 are SNHLY and FYNNEI. The CDR3 is CASKLQASGANVLTF. CDR3 DNA sequence: TGTGCCAGCAAGCTCCAGGCCTCTGGGGCCAACGTCCTGACTTTC.

The table lists this clonotype with a count of one. This sequence joins TRBV7-9 and TRBJ2-7, with D unresolved. In germline, CDR1 is SEHNR, CDR2 FQNEAQ (reference sequence). V was trimmed by 2 bases and J by 4 bases, leaving 9 bases between them. The CDR3 covers 13 residues. CDR3 sequence: CASSLHNSYEQYF. The CDR3 DNA follows: TGTGCCAGCAGCTTACATAACAGTTACGAGCAGTACTTC.

V usage is TRBV7-9 and J usage is TRBJ1-5; 8 bases are a match to TRBD1. Trimming at V came to 5 bases and at J to 7 bases, leaving 13 bases not matched to a gene. Germline-derived CDR1 and CDR2 are SEHNR and FQNEAQ (reference sequence). The CDR3 extends over 16 amino acids. The CDR3 bases are TGTGCCAGCAGCAGTGACTCAGGGGGCTTTTGGCAGCCCCAGCATTTT. Amino acid sequence: CASSSDSGGFWQPQHF.

The chain links TRBV10-3 to TRBJ2-5; 7 bases are shared with TRBD1. Germline CDR1 is ENHRY and CDR2 is SYGVKD. The length of the CDR3 is 16 residues. The J segment lost 7 bases and the V segment lost 4 bases, leaving 15 bases of the junction unmatched. CDR3 amino acids: CAISANVPRQGSTQYF. CDR3 sequence (DNA): TGTGCCATCAGTGCGAATGTTCCCAGACAGGGATCGACCCAGTACTTC.

This clonotype was picked up a small number of times. The chain carries TRBV12-3 or TRBV12-4 and TRBJ2-3; D is unclear. CDR3 length: 14 amino acids. V was clipped by 6 bases and J by 0 bases, with 10 bases between them. The CDR3 sequence is CASRIGSSTDTQYF. The DNA for the CDR3 is TGTGCCAGCAGGATAGGGTCTAGCACAGATACGCAGTATTTT.

This chain links TRBV6-2 or TRBV6-3 with TRBJ1-5, with D hard to call. V lost 5 bases to trimming and J lost 9 bases, with 17 bases between them. The length of the CDR3 is 14 residues. Germline lookup yields CDR1 MNHEY and CDR2 SVGEGT. The CDR3: CASSQKKAPGPQHF. CDR3 sequence (DNA): TGTGCCAGCAGTCAAAAAAAGGCACCCGGGCCCCAGCATTTT.

This clonotype was found a few times. The chain links TRBV5-5 to TRBJ1-6, with D unclear. V was clipped by 0 bases and J by 7 bases, with 11 bases between them. From germline, CDR1 is SGHKS and CDR2 YYEKEE (reference sequence). CDR3 length equals 15 residues. CDR3 in DNA: TGTGCCAGCAGCTTGGGTGCTCCGGGCAATTCACCCCTCCACTTT. It is translated as CASSLGAPGNSPLHF.

This chain links TRBV12-3 or TRBV12-4 with TRBJ2-3, with 7 positions matching TRBD1. The CDR3 sequence is 13 residues long. V shed 6 bases and J 4 bases; nucleotides not matched to a gene: 4. CDR3 coding DNA: TGTGCCAGCAGCCGACAGGGTCCAGATACGCAGTATTTT. It is translated as CASSRQGPDTQYF.

There are a few counts of this clonotype. The chain employs TRBV20-1 and TRBJ2-1; D uncertain. The CDR3 length is 15 residues. V lost 6 bases to trimming and J lost 3 bases, with 18 bases between them. Germline loops: CDR1 DFQATT, CDR2 SNEGSKA (reference sequence). This CDR3 reads CSAQEFGVSYNEQFF. CDR3 DNA: TGCAGTGCCCAAGAGTTTGGGGTAAGCTACAATGAGCAGTTCTTC.

The DNA for the CDR3 is TGTGCCAGCAGTTTTTCCCCCGGCAGCGGCCCTACGGGGGATACGCAGTATTTT. Translated, it gives CASSFSPGSGPTGDTQYF. This sequence joins TRBV12-3 or TRBV12-4 and TRBJ2-3; tentatively, D is TRBD2 (5 bases). V dropped 3 bases and J dropped 6 bases, with 25 bases sitting between them. The CDR3 length is 18 residues.

The J gene is TRBJ2-5, the V gene TRBV11-3; D might be TRBD1 (6 bases). There are 15 residues in the CDR3. Germline values: CDR1 SGHNT, CDR2 YENEEA. Trimming cost V 1 base and J 3 bases, with 12 bases left between them. CDR3 loop: CASSLAVGAEETQYF. The DNA of the CDR3 is TGTGCCAGCAGCTTAGCGGTGGGGGCAGAAGAGACCCAGTACTTC.

CDR3 loop: CASSPDENTEAFF. The CDR3 DNA reads as TGTGCCAGCAGCCCAGACGAGAACACTGAAGCTTTCTTT. The chain recombines TRBV11-2 with TRBJ1-1; D gene uncertain. Trimming took off 5 bases at V and 1 base at J, with 8 bases between the two ends. Germline CDR1 SGHAT, CDR2 FQNNGV. This CDR3 is built from 13 residues.